The entry below describes one TCR beta chain. Its matching antigen is unknown. These data belong to a study of shared clonotypes between healthy human individuals. The study, taken as a whole, reports: Against clonotypes common to all four donors, non-shared ones had lower generation probabilities.

CDR1 is SGHAT, CDR2 FQDESV, per germline (reference sequence). Unmatched junction bases numbered 10, after V lost 3 bases and J lost 5 bases. The CDR3 has 16 amino acids. Only in-frame clones appear in the TCRdb table, and some are missing; sequencing was by immunoSEQ multiplex PCR. The data show over 2 million clones, with 92% seen just once and approximately 0.4% held by the top ten. The specimen was naive CD4+ T cells from PBMCs. Subset specified: CD45RA+ positively selected. V and J are TRBV11-1 and TRBJ2-3; TRBD1 aligns across 8 bases. The sequence derives from a man between 18 and 29 years old in good health. Some clones in this sample may be carry-over from other donors' samples. CDR3 amino acids: CASSFPGGERQDTQYF. In nucleotides, the CDR3 is TGTGCCAGCAGCTTTCCAGGGGGCGAGCGGCAAGATACGCAGTATTTT.